These 4 T cell receptor beta chains originate from one sample sequenced in a study of identical twins (dated by TCRdb to between 2015 and 2016). Library preparation used 5' RACE. The sequencing machine was an Illumina HiSeq 2000. TCRdb took the public reads, trimmed them with fastp at Q25, ran MiXCR for clone calling and kept in-frame beta chains. Rows are unified per CDR3 protein, each entry keeping the most common DNA and genes. In this sample the table shows 450,000 or so distinct CDR3 sequences, 13% to 15% of which occur a single time. The ten largest clones capture 0.8% to 1% of the sample. These records were also assigned to another study, of yellow fever vaccine responses in identical twins.

Sequencing input: CD4+ T cells sorted from blood. The receptors derive from a young woman in good health.

This clonotype showed up many times. The chain joins TRBV20-1 to TRBJ2-1; TRBD2 agrees at 7 bases. The junction had 15 bases not matched to a gene; V was cut back by 7 bases and J by 3 bases. The V gene's germline CDR1 is DFQATT and CDR2 SNEGSKA (reference sequence). The CDR3 is 16 amino acids. The CDR3 spells CSVRPSAGAIYNEQFF. The CDR3 DNA reads TGCAGTGTCCGTCCCTCCGCGGGAGCAATCTACAATGAGCAGTTCTTC.

The chain is built from TRBV5-1 and TRBJ2-2, with D possibly being TRBD2 (5 bases). V was cut by 0 bases and J by 4 bases, with 16 bases left in between. The CDR3 extends over 17 amino acids. CDR1 and CDR2 from the germline V gene are SGHRS and YFSETQ. CDR3 nucleotides: TGCGCCAGCAGCTTGGCCTCGGCCGGGAAGTTCACCGGGGAGCTGTTTTTT. This codes for CASSLASAGKFTGELFF. The variable domain in full, completed from reference TRBV5-1 and TRBJ2-2, reads KAGVTQTPRYLIKTRGQQVTLSCSPISGHRSVSWYQQTPGQGLQFLFEYFSETQRNKGNFPGRFSGRQFSNSRSEMNVSTLELGDSALYLCASSLASAGKFTGELFFGEGSRLTVL.

Regarding this clonotype: A much larger clone lies one base from this, so it may be a read error. The genes are TRBV2 and TRBJ2-1, with TRBD2 as a possible D gene (5 bases). Trimming took off 7 bases at V and 4 bases at J, with 11 bases between the two ends. CDR1 is SNHLY and CDR2 is FYNNEI in the germline V gene. This CDR3 is 13 amino acids long. The CDR3 DNA follows: TGTGCCAGCACCTCGGGGATATACAATGAGCAGTTCTTC. Its protein is CASTSGIYNEQFF.

The rearrangement uses TRBV27 and TRBJ2-5; possible D gene TRBD1, 6 bases. Deletions cut 3 bases from V and 4 bases from J, with 18 bases between. Germline CDR1 is MNHEY and CDR2 is SMNVEV (reference sequence). The CDR3 runs to 16 residues. CDR3 residues: CASSFTTGTQLETQYF. The CDR3 DNA is TGTGCCAGCAGTTTTACTACCGGGACACAATTAGAGACCCAGTACTTC.